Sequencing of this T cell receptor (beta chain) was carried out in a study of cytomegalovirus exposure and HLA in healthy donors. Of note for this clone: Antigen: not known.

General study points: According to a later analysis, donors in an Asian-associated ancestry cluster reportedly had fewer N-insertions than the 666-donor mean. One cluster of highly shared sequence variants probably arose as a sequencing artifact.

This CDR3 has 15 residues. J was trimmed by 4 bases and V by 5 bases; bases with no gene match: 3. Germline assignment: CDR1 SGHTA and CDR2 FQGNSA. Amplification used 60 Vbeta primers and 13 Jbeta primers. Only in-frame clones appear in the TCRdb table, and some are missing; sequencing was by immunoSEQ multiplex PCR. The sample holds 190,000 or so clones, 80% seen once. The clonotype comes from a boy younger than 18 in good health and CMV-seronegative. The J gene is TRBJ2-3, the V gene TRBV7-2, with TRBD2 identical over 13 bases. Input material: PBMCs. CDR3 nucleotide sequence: TGTGCCAGCAGCCTACTAGCGGGAGGGCCAGATACGCAGTATTTT. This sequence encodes CASSLLAGGPDTQYF.